This T cell receptor (beta chain) emerged from a study of post-analysis software for immune sequencing data. Study-wide background: Relapsing-remitting, secondary progressive and progressive-relapsing forms made up the multiple sclerosis disease courses. Study results and limitations: Patients had higher frequencies than controls of roughly 5 TRBV segments, including TRBV5-6, TRBV5-1 and TRBV20-1. Controls' normalized Chao1 diversity significantly exceeded that of multiple sclerosis patients.

In this sample, this clonotype turned up a few times. Its matching antigen is unknown. Unique molecular identifiers were built into the TCR beta cDNA libraries. From around 1 to 10 million T cells, 500,000 or so cDNA molecules were obtained. TCRdb reanalysed the PCR reads using MiXCR and keeps one entry per CDR3 protein. Altogether 740,000 or so distinct CDR3 sequences are present, around 53% being singletons, with the ten largest covering 4.6%. The CDR3 is made up of 15 amino acids. Trimming took off 7 bases at V and 6 bases at J, with 22 bases between the two ends. Germline CDR1 and CDR2: MNHEY and SMNVEV (reference sequence).

The TCR was taken from a girl between 10 and 17 years old with multiple sclerosis. This rearrangement joins TRBV27 to TRBJ2-7; D possibly corresponds to TRBD1 (5 bases). The sequenced sample was blood. CDR3 protein: CASKTAPYNSLEQYF. CDR3 nucleotide sequence: TGTGCCAGCAAGACAGCCCCCTACAACTCGCTCGAGCAGTACTTC.